The next 20 T cell receptor beta chains were all read from a single sample in a study of spatial heterogeneity in lung cancer. TCRdb fed the 5' RACE reads into MiXCR, producing one record per CDR3 protein. The sample shows 95,000 or so distinct CDR3 sequences, 7.5% to 10% of them seen only once. Time point in this sample: sample taken at primary tumor resection. Without sorting, whole RNA was sequenced from tumor, nontumor lung or frozen PBMC. Specimen: PBMCs, collected at surgery. The origin of the receptors is a male donor with early-stage non-small cell lung cancer.

The chain combines TRBV6-2 or TRBV6-3 with TRBJ2-5; 12 bases line up with TRBD2. Germline lookup yields CDR1 MNHEY and CDR2 SVGEGT. This CDR3 is 18 amino acids long. Trimming cost V 1 base and J 9 bases; bases outside gene matches: 15. The CDR3 region has the DNA TGTGCCAGCAGTTACTTCCCGAGGACTAGCGGGGCCTCGAGGGCCCAGTACTTC. Amino acids: CASSYFPRTSGASRAQYF.

This clonotype was counted ten times or more. The V and J genes are TRBV7-9 and TRBJ2-1, with 15 bases matching TRBD2. CDR3 size: 15 residues. Germline CDR1 and CDR2: SEHNR and FQNEAQ (reference sequence). After removal of 5 bases from V and 9 bases from J, the junction contained 5 bases not matched to a gene. DNA of the CDR3: TGTGCCAGCAGCCCCCGGACTAGCGGGAGGGGTGAGCAGTTCTTC. Residues: CASSPRTSGRGEQFF.

The rearrangement uses TRBV7-2 and TRBJ1-6; maybe TRBD1 (6 bases). Germline assignment: CDR1 SGHTA and CDR2 FQGNSA. The V end lost 6 bases, the J end lost 8 bases, and 17 bases lay between the germline ends. This CDR3 region has 15 residues. The CDR3 DNA reads TGTGCCAGCAGGCCGGGGGGCGCGGGCTATTCACCCCTCCACTTT. Encoded protein: CASRPGGAGYSPLHF.

This clonotype occurred a few times. The chain is built from TRBV24-1 and TRBJ1-1; TRBD1 agrees at 8 bases. CDR1 KGHDR and CDR2 SFDVKD come from the germline V gene. Trimming took 4 bases from V and 5 from J; bases not matched to a gene: 5. The length of the CDR3 is 14 residues. The CDR3 nucleotides are TGTGCCACCAGTGAGGGCCGGGACAGGACTGAAGCTTTCTTT. The encoded protein is CATSEGRDRTEAFF.

This clonotype appeared many times. The chain has TRBV5-1 and TRBJ2-1; no clear D gene. Germline V gene sequence: CDR1 SGHRS, CDR2 YFSETQ. The CDR3 has 14 amino acids. Deletions cut 6 bases from V and 5 bases from J, with 15 bases between. Here the CDR3 reads CASTPGLKDNEQFF. The DNA for the CDR3 is TGCGCCAGCACCCCGGGCCTAAAGGACAATGAGCAGTTCTTC.

This rearrangement joins TRBV4-2 to TRBJ2-7; D is possibly TRBD2 (6 bases). Per the germline V gene, CDR1 is LGHNA and CDR2 is YNFKEQ. V was pared by 0 bases and J by 3 bases, with 9 bases between. The CDR3 is made up of 14 amino acids. CDR3 amino acids: CASSQEPAGYEQYF. The DNA of the CDR3 is TGTGCCAGCAGCCAAGAACCAGCGGGCTACGAGCAGTACTTC.

The chain employs TRBV5-1 and TRBJ2-5; D uncertain. CDR1 is SGHRS, CDR2 YFSETQ, per germline. This CDR3 is built from 12 residues. Trimming cost V 1 base and J 3 bases, with 4 bases left between them. The CDR3 nucleotides are TGCGCCAGCAGCTTGTTCAAAGAGACCCAGTACTTC. Its protein product is CASSLFKETQYF.

This clonotype has at least ten counts. This chain joins TRBV5-1 and TRBJ1-4; no clear D gene. The length of the CDR3 is 15 residues. V lost 1 base and J lost 3, with 10 bases in between. Germline V gene data show CDR1 as SGHRS and CDR2 as YFSETQ. CDR3 loop: CASSLPTGPNEKLFF. CDR3 DNA: TGCGCCAGCAGCTTGCCGACGGGCCCTAATGAAAAACTGTTTTTT.

The CDR3 bases are TGCAGCGTGGGGTCCCTAGCGGAAGAGACCCAGTACTTC. Protein sequence: CSVGSLAEETQYF. The chain carries TRBV29-1 and TRBJ2-5, with TRBD2 identical over 7 bases. Germline V gives CDR1 SQVTM, CDR2 ANQGSEA. This CDR3 comprises 13 residues. V was clipped by 6 bases and J by 3 bases; unmatched bases: 7.

Ten or more counts support this clonotype. This sequence joins TRBV6-5 and TRBJ2-7; D assignment may be TRBD1 or TRBD2 (6 bases each). This CDR3 is built from 14 residues. Germline V gene sequence: CDR1 MNHEY, CDR2 SVGAGI. Trimming left V 8 bases short and J 0 bases short, with 14 bases between. DNA for the CDR3: TGTGCCAGCCATCCCGGGGGCTCCTCCTACGAGCAGTACTTC. Protein sequence: CASHPGGSSYEQYF.

This clonotype came up a few times. The genes are TRBV6-1 and TRBJ2-3; 11 bases match TRBD2. CDR1 is MNHNS, CDR2 SASEGT, per germline. The CDR3 loop spans 17 amino acids. V lost 2 bases and J lost 3; bases outside the gene matches: 7. The CDR3 nucleotides read TGTGCCAGCAGTGAAATGGTAGCGGGAGGGCAGACAGATACGCAGTATTTT. Translated, it gives CASSEMVAGGQTDTQYF.

This clonotype was seen more than once but under ten times. The rearrangement uses TRBV7-2 and TRBJ2-7, with D possibly called TRBD1 or TRBD2 (5 bases each). V lost 5 bases and J lost 4, with 15 bases in between. The CDR3 extends over 14 amino acids. Germline CDR1 reads SGHTA; CDR2 reads FQGNSA. DNA of the CDR3: TGTGCCAGCAGCCCCCGGGACCAGTCGTACGAGCAGTACTTC. It yields the protein CASSPRDQSYEQYF.

This clonotype was observed a handful of times. Here the CDR3 reads CSARFLDADTQYF. The CDR3 DNA reads TGCAGTGCTCGGTTTCTCGATGCAGATACGCAGTATTTT. The chain carries TRBV20-1 and TRBJ2-3; D not certain. Between the trimmed V and J ends, which lost 5 bases and 4 bases, there was a span of 13 bases. CDR1 and CDR2 (germline): DFQATT, SNEGSKA (reference sequence). There are 13 residues in the CDR3.

The rearrangement links TRBV4-2 to TRBJ2-5, with TRBD1 identical over 11 bases. The CDR3 has 16 residues. J was trimmed by 2 bases and V by 4 bases; bases with no gene match: 6. Per germline, CDR1 LGHNA and CDR2 YNFKEQ. CDR3 nucleotides: TGTGCCAGCAGCCGCCAAAGGGACAGGGGGCAAGAGACCCAGTACTTC. It translates to CASSRQRDRGQETQYF.

In this sample, this clonotype turned up a few times. J is TRBJ1-1 and V is TRBV18; no reliable D call. Per the germline V gene, CDR1 is KGHSH and CDR2 is LQKENI. V dropped 2 bases and J dropped 0 bases, with 10 bases sitting between them. The CDR3 extends over 15 amino acids. This CDR3 is CASSPSRQLNTEAFF. The DNA for the CDR3 is TGTGCCAGCTCACCATCAAGACAACTGAACACTGAAGCTTTCTTT.

This clonotype showed up just a few times. The chain is built from TRBV10-3 and TRBJ1-4; 8 bases line up with TRBD1. V was clipped by 3 bases and J by 3 bases; unmatched bases: 9. The CDR3 spans 17 residues. The germline V gene encodes CDR1 ENHRY and CDR2 SYGVKD. The CDR3 is CAISDPGQGGANEKLFF. The CDR3 nucleotides are TGTGCCATCAGTGATCCCGGACAGGGCGGCGCTAATGAAAAACTGTTTTTT.

This clonotype was detected only a few times. The rearrangement uses TRBV29-1 and TRBJ1-3; D is undetermined. Trimming shortened V by 2 bases and J by 0 bases, and 5 bases separated the two germline ends. In germline, CDR1 is SQVTM, CDR2 ANQGSEA. This CDR3 comprises 13 residues. CDR3 sequence: CSVEQVSGNTIYF. CDR3 DNA sequence: TGCAGCGTTGAACAGGTCTCTGGAAACACCATATATTTT.

This clonotype was picked up a small number of times. The chain recombines TRBV27 with TRBJ2-5, with 9 bases that match TRBD1. CDR1 and CDR2 from the germline V gene are MNHEY and SMNVEV (reference sequence). V trimming: 6 bases; J trimming: 6 bases; junction bases outside the gene matches: 11. This CDR3 has 15 amino acids. The DNA of the CDR3 is TGTGCCAGCAGCCTGGGACAGGGAAGAGAGAAGACCCAGTACTTC. Residues: CASSLGQGREKTQYF.

This clonotype has at least ten counts. The chain joins TRBV6-6 to TRBJ2-4, with D possibly TRBD1 on 5 matching bases. The CDR3 contains 16 residues. CDR1 MNHNY and CDR2 SVGAGI come from the germline V gene (reference sequence). Trimming shortened V by 4 bases and J by 1 base, and 14 bases separated the two germline ends. The CDR3 loop reads CASSFPSHRAKNIQYF. The CDR3 DNA reads TGTGCCAGCAGTTTCCCCTCACACAGGGCCAAAAACATTCAGTACTTC.

This clonotype was observed a few times. This sequence joins TRBV28 and TRBJ2-2; D is uncertain. The V end lost 5 bases, the J end lost 4 bases, and 11 bases lay between the germline ends. Germline V CDR1 and CDR2: MDHEN, SYDVKM. The CDR3 has 14 residues. This CDR3 reads CASSTSVRTGELFF. CDR3 coding DNA: TGTGCCAGCAGTACGAGCGTGCGCACCGGGGAGCTGTTTTTT. The variable domain in full, completed from reference TRBV28 and TRBJ2-2, reads DVKVTQSSRYLVKRTGEKVFLECVQDMDHENMFWYRQDPGLGLRLIYFSYDVKMKEKGDIPEGYSVSREKKERFSLILESASTNQTSMYLCASSTSVRTGELFFGEGSRLTVL.